This T cell receptor (beta chain) was found in a study of Graves' ophthalmopathy and Graves' hyperthyroidism. Scientists amplified the TCR beta CDR3 regions from RNA transcripts. Scientists carried out first-round RT-PCR using HTBI primers and then a second-round multiplex PCR. TCRdb processed the multiplex PCR reads anew with MiXCR; each CDR3 protein has one entry. The sample has around 1.1 million distinct CDR3 sequences, about 38% seen once. New diagnoses, under 2 months' duration, and ages 18 to 65 characterized the hyperthyroidism patients. This CDR3 has 16 amino acids. With 7 bases clipped from V and 6 bases from J, the junction kept 16 bases outside the gene matches. Germline V gene lookup returns CDR1 LNHDA and CDR2 SQIVND (reference sequence). For this clonotype: Its antigen is still unknown.

Whole-study results and caveats: Its predictions of ophthalmopathy progression gave the model 60% to 71% sensitivity and 72.22% specificity. Ophthalmopathy could be told apart from stable hyperthyroidism by a 13-signature model (just under 90% sensitivity, approximately 76% specificity).

The chain has TRBV19 and TRBJ1-1, with TRBD1 identical over 8 bases. This receptor was obtained from an adult man with Graves' hyperthyroidism. Sample: peripheral blood or thyroid tissue (not recorded which). The CDR3 sequence: CASKSGPDRGVAEAFF. The DNA of the CDR3 is TGTGCCAGTAAATCCGGTCCCGACAGGGGAGTCGCTGAAGCTTTCTTT.